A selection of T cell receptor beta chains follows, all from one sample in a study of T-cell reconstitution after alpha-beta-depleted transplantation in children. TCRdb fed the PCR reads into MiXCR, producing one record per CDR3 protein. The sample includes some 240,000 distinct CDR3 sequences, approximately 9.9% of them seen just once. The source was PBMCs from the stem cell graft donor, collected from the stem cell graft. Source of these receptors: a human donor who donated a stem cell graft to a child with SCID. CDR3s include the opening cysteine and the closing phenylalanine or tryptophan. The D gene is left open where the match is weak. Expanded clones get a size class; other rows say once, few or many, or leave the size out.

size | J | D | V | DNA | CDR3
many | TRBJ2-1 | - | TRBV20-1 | TGCAGTGCCCCAGACTTGCACAATGAGCAGTTCTTC | CSAPDLHNEQFF
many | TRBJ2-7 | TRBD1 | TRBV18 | TGTGCCAGCTCCCAGGACAGGGTCGCCTACGAGCAGTACTTC | CASSQDRVAYEQYF
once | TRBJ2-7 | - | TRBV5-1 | TGCGCCAGCAGCGCCCGTCGTAGCTCCTACGAGCAGTACTTC | CASSARRSSYEQYF
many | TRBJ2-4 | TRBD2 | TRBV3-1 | TGTGCCAGCAGCCCGGGACTAGCGGGGGTTAAAAACATTCAGTACTTC | CASSPGLAGVKNIQYF
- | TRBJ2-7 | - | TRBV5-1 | TGCGCCAGCAGCTTGGCAGCCTACGAGCAGTACTTC | CASSLAAYEQYF
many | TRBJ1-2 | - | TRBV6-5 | TGTGCCAGCAGTTACCGCGAGCACTATGGCTACACCTTC | CASSYREHYGYTF
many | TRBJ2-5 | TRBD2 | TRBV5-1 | TGCGCCAGCAGCTTGCAGCGGGGCCGCCAAGAGACCCAGTACTTC | CASSLQRGRQETQYF
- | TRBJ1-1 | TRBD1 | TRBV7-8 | TGTGCCAGCAGCCAAGACAGGGAGAACACTGAAGCTTTCTTT | CASSQDRENTEAFF
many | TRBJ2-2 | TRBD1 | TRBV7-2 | TGTGCCAGCAGCTTGTGGACAGGGGTGGCCGGGGAGCTGTTTTTT | CASSLWTGVAGELFF
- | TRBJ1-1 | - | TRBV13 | TGTGCCAGCAGCTCAGGGGTTGCTGAAGCTTTCTTT | CASSSGVAEAFF
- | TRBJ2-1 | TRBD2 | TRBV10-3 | TGTGCCACGATCCCGGGACTAGCGGGGGGGGTACCCCATGAGCAGTTCTTC | CATIPGLAGGVPHEQFF
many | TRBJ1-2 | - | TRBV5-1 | TGCGCCAGCAGCTCGATCGGACAGACCTATGGCTACACCTTC | CASSSIGQTYGYTF
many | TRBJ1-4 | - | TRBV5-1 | TGCGCCAGCTCGCAGGGAAATGAAAAACTGTTTTTT | CASSQGNEKLFF
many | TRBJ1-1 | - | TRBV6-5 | TGTGCCAGCAGTTACTCGCCCGGGGTGAACACTGAAGCTTTCTTT | CASSYSPGVNTEAFF
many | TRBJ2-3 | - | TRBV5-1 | TGCGCCAGCAGTCCTCCTCGACCGTCAGATACGCAGTATTTT | CASSPPRPSDTQYF
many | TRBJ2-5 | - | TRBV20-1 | TGCAGTGCAAGGAGACAGTTACAAGAGACCCAGTACTTC | CSARRQLQETQYF
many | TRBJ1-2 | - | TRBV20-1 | TGCTGTGCTGTCCGGGGTTGGGTAGGGACCCACCTCTATGGCTACACCTTC | CCAVRGWVGTHLYGYTF
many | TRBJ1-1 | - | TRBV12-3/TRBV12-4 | TGTGCCAGCACCTTGGGGAATACCTTAGAAGCTTTCTTT | CASTLGNTLEAFF
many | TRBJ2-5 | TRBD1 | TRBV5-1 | TGCGCCAGCAGCTTCGGACAGGGTGAAGGGACCCAGTACTTC | CASSFGQGEGTQYF
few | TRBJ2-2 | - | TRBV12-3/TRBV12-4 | TGTGCCAGCAGTTTTGGGACTGGTACGACCGGGGAGCTGTTTTTT | CASSFGTGTTGELFF
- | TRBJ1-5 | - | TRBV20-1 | TGCAGTGCTACACGTAGCAATCAGCCCCAGCATTTT | CSATRSNQPQHF
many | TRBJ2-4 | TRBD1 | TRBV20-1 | TGCAGTGCTGGGACAGGGGATAACATTCAGTACTTC | CSAGTGDNIQYF
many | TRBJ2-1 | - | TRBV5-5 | TGTGCCAGCAGCAGGGACATACCGAACTCCTACAATGAGCAGTTCTTC | CASSRDIPNSYNEQFF
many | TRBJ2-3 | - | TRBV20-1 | TGCAGTGCTCCAACTCAGGGGCCAGATACGCAGTATTTT | CSAPTQGPDTQYF
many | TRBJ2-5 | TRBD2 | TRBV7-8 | TGTGCCAGCAGCTTAGTACCGGGAGGAGAGACCCAGTACTTC | CASSLVPGGETQYF
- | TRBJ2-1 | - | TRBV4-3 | TGCGCCAGCAGCCAAGGGAGTTGGAGCTCCTACAATGAGCAGTTCTTC | CASSQGSWSSYNEQFF
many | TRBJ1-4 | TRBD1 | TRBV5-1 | TGCGCCAGCAGCCGCCAGACAGGGGATCGGGAAAAACTGTTTTTT | CASSRQTGDREKLFF
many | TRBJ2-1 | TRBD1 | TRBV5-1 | TGCGCCAGCAGCTTCGGAAGGACAGGGGAGGACAATGAGCAGTTCTTC | CASSFGRTGEDNEQFF
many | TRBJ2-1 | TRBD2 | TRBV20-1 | TGCAGTGCCCGGACTAGCGGGGGGCTCAATGAGCAGTTCTTC | CSARTSGGLNEQFF
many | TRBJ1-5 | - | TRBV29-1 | TGCAGCGTTGGCTGGGGCAGCAATCAGCCCCAGCATTTT | CSVGWGSNQPQHF
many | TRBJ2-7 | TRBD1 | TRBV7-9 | TGTGCCAGCAGCTTAGAAGGGGACAGGCCTCAGTACTTC | CASSLEGDRPQYF
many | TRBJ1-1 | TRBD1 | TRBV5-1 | TGCGCCAGCAGCTTGTATCCCGGACAGGGAAGTAGGGACACTGAAGCTTTCTTT | CASSLYPGQGSRDTEAFF